This TCR beta chain was identified during a study of beta chain features in type 1 diabetes. General observations from the study: Shorter templates might be favored by PCR, and equally so in patients and in controls.

Investigators reverse transcribed all isolated RNA, so they sequenced expressed TCRB transcripts. Measured with immunoSEQ multiplex PCR; TCRdb has only the in-frame clones, and not every one. The sample records hundreds of thousands of clones, 30% being singletons. V shed 5 bases, J shed 4 bases, and the junction held 6 bases outside the gene matches. The CDR3 length is 14 residues. Germline V CDR1 and CDR2: SGHTA, FQGNSA. With regard to this clone: Its antigen is undetermined.

The material sequenced was naive CD4+ T cells from blood. The source of this sequence is a young man in good health. The chain employs TRBV7-2 and TRBJ2-7; 9 nucleotides line up with TRBD1. CDR3 region: CASSPDRGRYEQYF. The CDR3 region has the DNA TGTGCCAGCAGCCCGGACAGGGGACGGTACGAGCAGTACTTC.